The 21 T cell receptor beta chains below were found in one sample sequenced in a study of OX40 agonist ivuxolimab in advanced cancers. TCRdb's table, derived via immunoSEQ multiplex PCR, lists solely in-frame clones and lacks some. The sample consists of 70,000 or so clones, roughly 80% of them appearing once. Here the sequenced sample was CD4+ or CD8+ T cells sorted from blood, taken in a trial of the OX40 agonist ivuxolimab. Receptors originate from an adult with an advanced solid tumor such as melanoma, head and neck, liver or kidney cancer.

V usage is TRBV11-2 and J usage is TRBJ2-7, with D unresolved. Germline lookup yields CDR1 SGHAT and CDR2 FQNNGV. The V gene lost 1 base and the J gene lost 0 bases, with 4 bases spanning the gap. The CDR3 runs 13 residues. The chain's CDR3 is CASSLGISYEQYF. CDR3 nucleotides: TGTGCCAGCAGCTTAGGAATCTCCTACGAGCAGTACTTC. The full variable domain, rest sourced from reference TRBV11-2 and TRBJ2-7, is EAGVAQSPRYKIIEKRQSVAFWCNPISGHATLYWYQQILGQGPKLLIQFQNNGVVDDSQLPKDRFSAERLKGVDSTLKIQPAKLEDSAVYLCASSLGISYEQYFGPGTRLTVT.

The rearrangement uses TRBV7-9 and TRBJ2-2; D remains ambiguous. The CDR3 length is 11 residues. Germline CDR1 SEHNR, CDR2 FQNEAQ (reference sequence). V lost 3 bases, J lost 6 bases, and 2 bases lay in between. The CDR3 nucleotides read TGTGCCAGCAGCTTGTCCGGGGAGCTGTTTTTT. It is translated as CASSLSGELFF.

V is TRBV5-1 and J is TRBJ2-5, with 11 bases lining up with TRBD2. V gave up 3 bases and J gave up 1 base; unmatched junction bases: 5. There are 16 residues in the CDR3. Germline lookup yields CDR1 SGHRS and CDR2 YFSETQ. CDR3 in DNA: TGCGCCAGCAGCTCGGGGACTAGCGGACTCCAAGAGACCCAGTACTTC. It is translated as CASSSGTSGLQETQYF.

This chain uses TRBV7-8 with TRBJ2-1; 9 positions match TRBD1. Germline assignment: CDR1 SGHVS and CDR2 FQNEAQ. CDR3 size: 14 residues. The ends lost 5 bases at V and 6 bases at J; junction bases unmatched: 5. The CDR3 protein is CASSRGQGINEQFF. CDR3 sequence (DNA): TGTGCCAGCAGCCGAGGACAGGGGATCAATGAGCAGTTCTTC.

V and J are TRBV4-3 and TRBJ1-6; D is ambiguous. CDR1 and CDR2 from the germline V gene are LGHNA and YSLEER. The CDR3 contains 15 residues. V lost 4 bases to trimming and J lost 6 bases, with 13 bases between them. CDR3 sequence: CASSPRERSNSPLHF. DNA of the CDR3: TGCGCCAGCAGCCCCCGGGAGAGGTCTAATTCACCCCTCCACTTT.

The table lists this clone with a count of one. The chain employs TRBV4-3 and TRBJ2-4, with D perhaps matching TRBD1 or TRBD2 (5 bases each). V shed 1 base and J shed 6 bases, with 16 bases lying between them. This CDR3 has 16 residues. In germline, CDR1 is LGHNA, CDR2 YSLEER. The CDR3 protein is CASSQGGASWGNIQYF. CDR3 nucleotides: TGCGCCAGCAGCCAAGGAGGGGCAAGTTGGGGAAACATTCAGTACTTC.

The chain combines TRBV27 with TRBJ2-7; 8 nucleotides align to TRBD2. The CDR3 consists of 14 residues. The V and J ends lost 4 bases and 4 bases, in that order; junction bases with no gene match: 6. CDR1 and CDR2 from the germline V gene are MNHEY and SMNVEV (reference sequence). The CDR3 DNA is TGTGCCAGCAGTTACGCGGGAGGTCCTTACGAGCAGTACTTC. It yields the protein CASSYAGGPYEQYF.

This chain connects TRBV19 to TRBJ1-1, with D possibly TRBD1 on 6 matching bases. V lost 3 bases, J lost 4 bases, and 15 bases lay in between. Germline CDR1 LNHDA, CDR2 SQIVND (reference sequence). CDR3 length equals 15 residues. CDR3 coding DNA: TGTGCCAGTAGTATGGTCGCAGGGGCAGGCACTGAAGCTTTCTTT. This codes for CASSMVAGAGTEAFF.

A note on this clone: At one end, the junction sequence differs from germline, possibly due to a read error. This chain connects TRBV5-1 to TRBJ2-6; unclear D gene. The CDR3 has 16 residues. Germline assignment: CDR1 SGHRS and CDR2 YFSETQ. This chain's CDR3 is CASSLAGSSEANVLTF. As DNA, the CDR3 is TGCGCCAGCAGCTTGGCAGGTTCCTCTGAGGCCAACGTCCTGACTTTC.

The rearrangement joins TRBV7-9 to TRBJ2-1; TRBD1 might be the D (5 bases). The CDR3 totals 17 residues. The germline CDR1 and CDR2 sequences are SEHNR and FQNEAQ (reference sequence). V lost 6 bases and J lost 0, with 18 bases in between. The CDR3 protein is CASSSRQPATSYNEQFF. As DNA, the CDR3 is TGTGCCAGCAGTTCCAGACAGCCGGCCACCTCCTACAATGAGCAGTTCTTC.

The chain carries TRBV7-9 and TRBJ2-5, with D tentatively TRBD2 (6 bases). The CDR3 is 16 amino acids. Germline CDR1 SEHNR, CDR2 FQNEAQ (reference sequence). The V end lost 5 bases, the J end lost 3 bases, and 19 bases lay between the germline ends. The CDR3 sequence: CASSGRTGLTKETQYF. CDR3 nucleotide sequence: TGTGCCAGCAGCGGAAGAACGGGACTTACAAAAGAGACCCAGTACTTC.

The chain employs TRBV10-3 and TRBJ2-1; TRBD1 aligns across 9 bases. V lost 6 bases, J lost 8 bases, and 8 bases stayed unmatched. The CDR3 totals 14 residues. The germline V gene has CDR1 ENHRY and CDR2 SYGVKD. The CDR3 sequence is CAISPGQGSDEQFF. The CDR3 DNA reads as TGTGCCATCAGCCCGGGACAGGGTTCCGATGAGCAGTTCTTC.

The chain links TRBV28 to TRBJ2-7, with TRBD1 matching over 11 bases. The CDR3 runs 16 residues. The junction had 9 bases not matched to a gene; V was cut back by 5 bases and J by 3 bases. Germline CDR1 is MDHEN and CDR2 is SYDVKM. The CDR3 is CASSPSRGTGGYEQYF. CDR3 nucleotides: TGTGCCAGCAGTCCATCTCGTGGGACAGGGGGCTACGAGCAGTACTTC.

The chain uses TRBV2 and TRBJ2-7, with D possibly called TRBD1 or TRBD2 (5 bases each). The CDR3 sequence is 13 residues long. The V gene's germline CDR1 is SNHLY and CDR2 FYNNEI. This CDR3 is CAHGGLVVPEQYF. CDR3 bases: TGTGCACATGGGGGTCTTGTCGTCCCCGAGCAGTACTTC.

This clone came up once. The rearrangement joins TRBV7-2 to TRBJ2-2, with 7 nucleotides matching TRBD1. Trimming at V came to 3 bases and at J to 3 bases, leaving 10 bases not matched to a gene. This CDR3 has 17 residues. In germline, CDR1 is SGHTA, CDR2 FQGNSA. CDR3 sequence: CASSFTLTGMYTGELFF. CDR3 DNA: TGTGCCAGCAGCTTTACCTTGACAGGGATGTACACCGGGGAGCTGTTTTTT.

The chain has TRBV5-6 and TRBJ1-5; D remains unclear. V lost 5 bases to trimming and J lost 4 bases, with 10 bases between them. Per germline, CDR1 SGHDT and CDR2 YYEEEE. The CDR3 spans 13 residues. Here the CDR3 reads CASSRTGNQPQHF. The DNA for the CDR3 is TGTGCCAGCAGTAGGACGGGGAATCAGCCCCAGCATTTT.

The chain combines TRBV28 with TRBJ2-7; 8 nucleotides align to TRBD1. The germline CDR1 and CDR2 sequences are MDHEN and SYDVKM. With 6 bases clipped from V and 2 bases from J, the junction kept 6 bases outside the gene matches. The CDR3 is made up of 14 amino acids. CDR3 region: CASSPGGLPYEQYV. The DNA of the CDR3 is TGTGCCAGCAGCCCAGGGGGCCTTCCCTACGAGCAGTACGTC.

V usage is TRBV7-9 and J usage is TRBJ1-2; D is undetermined. The CDR3 runs to 13 residues. Germline loops: CDR1 SEHNR, CDR2 FQNEAQ (reference sequence). V lost 7 bases, J lost 4 bases, and 13 bases lay in between. DNA for the CDR3: TGTGCCAGCACCCTAGACTCCTTCTATGGCTACACCTTC. Translating gives CASTLDSFYGYTF.

The chain recombines TRBV9 with TRBJ1-3; D unresolved. Trimming took off 1 base at V and 0 bases at J, with 8 bases between the two ends. The germline CDR1 and CDR2 sequences are SGDLS and YYNGEE. The CDR3 loop spans 15 amino acids. The CDR3 is CASSVSGRSGNTIYF. For the CDR3, the DNA is TGTGCCAGCAGCGTAAGTGGTCGCTCTGGAAACACCATATATTTT.

The rearrangement uses TRBV7-8 and TRBJ2-7; D gene ambiguous. V lost 2 bases, J lost 4 bases, and 6 bases lay in between. This CDR3 contains 12 residues. Germline V CDR1 and CDR2: SGHVS, FQNEAQ. CDR3 DNA sequence: TGTGCCAGCAGCTTAACCCTTTACGAGCAGTACTTC. This encodes CASSLTLYEQYF.

The chain couples TRBV11-2 to TRBJ2-3, with a tentative D call TRBD2 (5 bases). The germline V and J ends were trimmed by 1 base and 3 bases, with 11 bases remaining between them. Germline lookup yields CDR1 SGHAT and CDR2 FQNNGV. The CDR3 runs 15 residues. CDR3 DNA sequence: TGTGCCAGCAGCTTAGTAGCTGGCGGGACAGATACGCAGTATTTT. Protein: CASSLVAGGTDTQYF.